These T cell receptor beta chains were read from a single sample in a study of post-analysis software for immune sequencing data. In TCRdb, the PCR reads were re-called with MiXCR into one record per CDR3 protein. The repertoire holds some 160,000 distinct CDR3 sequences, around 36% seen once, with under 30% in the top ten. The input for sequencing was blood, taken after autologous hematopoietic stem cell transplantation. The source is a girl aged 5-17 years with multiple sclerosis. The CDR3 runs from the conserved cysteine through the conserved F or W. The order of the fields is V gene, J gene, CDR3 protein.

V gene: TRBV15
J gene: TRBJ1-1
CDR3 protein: CATSSRKTGRERNTEAFF

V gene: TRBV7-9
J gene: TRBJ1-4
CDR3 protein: CASRQTNEKLFF

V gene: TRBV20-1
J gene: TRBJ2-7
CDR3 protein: CSAKTSGGAYEQYF

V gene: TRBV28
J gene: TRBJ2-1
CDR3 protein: CASSSLPRLEQFF

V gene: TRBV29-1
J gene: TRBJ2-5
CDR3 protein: CSVSGLAVGQETQYF

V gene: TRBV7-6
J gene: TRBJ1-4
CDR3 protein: CASSSSRIPTNEKRFF

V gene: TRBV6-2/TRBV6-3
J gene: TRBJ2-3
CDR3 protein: CASSYSAASTDTQYF

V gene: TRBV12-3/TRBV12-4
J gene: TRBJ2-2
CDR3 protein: CASSFQGGTGELFF

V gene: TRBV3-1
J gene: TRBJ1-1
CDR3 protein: CASMPRQGPEAFF

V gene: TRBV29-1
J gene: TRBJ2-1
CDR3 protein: CSVEGGGTGGNEQFF

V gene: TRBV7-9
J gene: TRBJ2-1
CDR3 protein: CASSSSGKAWNEQFF

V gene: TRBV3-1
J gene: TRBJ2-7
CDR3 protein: CASSRSLAASYEQYF

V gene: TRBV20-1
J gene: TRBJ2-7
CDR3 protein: CSARRLPDSYEQYF

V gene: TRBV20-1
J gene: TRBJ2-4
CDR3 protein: CSAEQGKAKNIQYF

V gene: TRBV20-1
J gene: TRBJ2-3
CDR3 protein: CSASTRESGSADTQYF

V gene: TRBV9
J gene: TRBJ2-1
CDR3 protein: CASSPRGRRDAYNEQFF

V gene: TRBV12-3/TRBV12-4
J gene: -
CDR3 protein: CASSLPHRAVHEQYF

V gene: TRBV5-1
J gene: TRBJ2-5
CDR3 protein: CASSMLTPRETQYF

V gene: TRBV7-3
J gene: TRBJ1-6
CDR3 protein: CASSLSGLNSPLHF

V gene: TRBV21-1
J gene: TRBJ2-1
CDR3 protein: CASTQGLAGGSSYNEQFF

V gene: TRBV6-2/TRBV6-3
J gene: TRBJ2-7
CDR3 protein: CASSPPGVTYEQYF

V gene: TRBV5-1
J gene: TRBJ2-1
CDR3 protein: CASRTSSGYNEQFF

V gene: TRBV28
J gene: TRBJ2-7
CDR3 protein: CASSKLSEQYF

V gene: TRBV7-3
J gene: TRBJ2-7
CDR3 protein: CASSDGVGGAQYF

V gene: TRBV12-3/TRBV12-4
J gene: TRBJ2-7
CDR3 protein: CAGRGGYEQYF

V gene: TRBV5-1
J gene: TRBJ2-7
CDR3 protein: CASSSVQGPSYEQYF

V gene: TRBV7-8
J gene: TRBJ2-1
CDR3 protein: CASTQTSGRLDEQFF

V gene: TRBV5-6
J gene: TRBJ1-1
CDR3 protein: CASSPGVGRLEAFF

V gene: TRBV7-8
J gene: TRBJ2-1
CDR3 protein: CASNPWEGSSYNEQFF

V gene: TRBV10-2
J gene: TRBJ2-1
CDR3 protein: CATKRRLAGGPRSHNEQFF

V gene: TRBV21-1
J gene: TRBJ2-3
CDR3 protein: CASSKVSLAGGPGTDTQYF

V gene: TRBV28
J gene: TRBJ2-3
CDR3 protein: CAGSLKDTQYF

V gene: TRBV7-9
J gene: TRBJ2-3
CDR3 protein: CASSPSADTQYF

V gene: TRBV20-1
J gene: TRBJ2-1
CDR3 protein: CSARQPAREQFF

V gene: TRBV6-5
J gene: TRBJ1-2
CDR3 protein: CASSLKEGSGYTF

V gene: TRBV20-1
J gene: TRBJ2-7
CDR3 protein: CSAGRGLRAEQYF

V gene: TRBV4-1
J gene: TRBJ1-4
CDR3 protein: CASSQVIEAPVFF

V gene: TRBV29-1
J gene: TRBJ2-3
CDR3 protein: CSAGDITDTQYF

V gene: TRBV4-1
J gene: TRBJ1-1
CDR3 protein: CASSQDARRASNTEAFF

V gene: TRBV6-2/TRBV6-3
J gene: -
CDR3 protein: CASSYSLGRYEQYF

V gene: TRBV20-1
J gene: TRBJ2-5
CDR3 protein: CNARDLLAGAAGTQYF

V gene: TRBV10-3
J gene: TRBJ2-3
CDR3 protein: CAISPGLAGGPGQTDTQYF

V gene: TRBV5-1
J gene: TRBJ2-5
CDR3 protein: CASSPVVGGRETQYF

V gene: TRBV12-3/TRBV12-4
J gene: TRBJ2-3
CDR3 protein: CASSQGGGTDTQYF

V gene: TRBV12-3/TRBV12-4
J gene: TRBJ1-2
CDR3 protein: CASSLGRGGLDGYTF

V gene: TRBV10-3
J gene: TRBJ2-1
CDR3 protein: CAISTQGYNEQFF

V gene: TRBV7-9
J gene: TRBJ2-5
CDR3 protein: CASSFSRTGGEAQYF

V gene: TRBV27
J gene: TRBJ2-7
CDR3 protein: CASSLSPSVAGKTYEQYF

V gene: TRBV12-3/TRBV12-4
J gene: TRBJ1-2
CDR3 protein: CASSPDSYGAHGYTF

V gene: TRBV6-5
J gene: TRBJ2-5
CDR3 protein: CATRRTGQETQYF

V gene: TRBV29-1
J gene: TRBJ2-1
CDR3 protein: CSVEKTPGRNEQFF

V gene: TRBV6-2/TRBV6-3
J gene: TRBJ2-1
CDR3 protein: CASSYASVSYNEQFF

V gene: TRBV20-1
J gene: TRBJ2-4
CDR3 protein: CSAQLRAKNIQYF

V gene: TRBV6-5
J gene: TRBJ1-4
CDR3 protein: CASSPRQVEKLFF

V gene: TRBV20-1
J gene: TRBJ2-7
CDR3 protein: CSARSDRQLHSYKQYF